Following are 2 T cell receptor beta chains from one sample sequenced in a study of PD-L1 blockade in urothelial cancer. Generated by immunoSEQ multiplex PCR, the TCRdb table keeps only in-frame clones and is missing some. The repertoire holds 55,000 to 80,000 clones, with 70% to 90% as singletons. Time point defined: pretreatment peripheral blood. The specimen was PBMCs, collected around atezolizumab (anti-PD-L1) treatment. The receptor source for this set is a man in his fifties or sixties with urothelial cancer.

The chain carries TRBV28 and TRBJ2-1; TRBD2 matches at 12 bases. In germline, CDR1 is MDHEN, CDR2 SYDVKM. J lost 4 bases, V lost 5 bases, and 3 bases had no gene match. CDR3 length: 15 residues. The CDR3 bases are TGTGCCAGCAGTACTAGCGGGGGGCCATACAATGAGCAGTTCTTC. Translated: CASSTSGGPYNEQFF.

V usage is TRBV5-4 and J usage is TRBJ1-3; 7 bases agree with TRBD1. Germline trimming cut 3 bases from V and 0 bases from J; bases unmatched to any gene: 6. This CDR3 is built from 16 residues. The germline V gene encodes CDR1 SGHNT and CDR2 YYREEE (reference sequence). The CDR3 DNA reads TGTGCCAGCAGCTCCGGACAGGCACACTCTGGAAACACCATATATTTT. This encodes CASSSGQAHSGNTIYF. Combining the CDR3 with reference TRBV5-4 and TRBJ1-3 gives the whole variable domain ETGVTQSPTHLIKTRGQQVTLRCSSQSGHNTVSWYQQALGQGPQFIFQYYREEENGRGNFPPRFSGLQFPNYSSELNVNALELDDSALYLCASSSGQAHSGNTIYFGEGSWLTVV.